This is a list of T cell receptor beta chains from one sample in a study of T cells after yellow fever vaccination. Using its own MiXCR run on the 5' RACE reads, TCRdb lists one record per CDR3 protein. This table has about 320,000 distinct CDR3 sequences, around 11% appearing once. The material sequenced was CD4+ T cells sorted from PBMCs, taken 45 days after the yellow fever booster vaccination. All receptors come from a man younger than 35 who received the YFV17D yellow fever vaccine. Both conserved end residues are part of each CDR3. A D gene is named only where the DNA matches it firmly. Clone size appears in some rows only: once, few, many, or a class for an expanded clone.

D	size	V	J	length	CDR3	DNA
TRBD1	many	TRBV27	TRBJ2-7	17	CASSRSPFGTESYEQYF	TGTGCCAGCAGCCGAAGCCCCTTCGGGACAGAGAGCTACGAGCAGTACTTC
TRBD1	many	TRBV7-2	TRBJ2-2	14	CASRPDRVTGELFF	TGTGCCAGCAGGCCCGACAGGGTTACCGGGGAGCTGTTTTTT
NA	NA	TRBV11-1	TRBJ2-1	15	CASSLRAESYNEQFF	TGTGCCAGCAGCTTGAGGGCAGAGTCCTACAATGAGCAGTTCTTC
TRBD2	many	TRBV7-2	TRBJ2-7	14	CASSLVAGDYEQYF	TGTGCCAGCAGCTTAGTAGCGGGGGACTACGAGCAGTACTTC
TRBD1	few	TRBV14	TRBJ1-6	15	CASSQHQGALSPLHF	TGTGCCAGCAGCCAACATCAGGGGGCACTTTCACCCCTCCACTTT
NA	few	TRBV29-1	TRBJ2-3	13	CSVGANRGDTQYF	TGCAGCGTTGGCGCCAATAGGGGAGATACGCAGTATTTT
NA	many	TRBV4-3	TRBJ2-2	18	CASSQEILRHGSTGELFF	TGCGCCAGCAGCCAAGAAATATTGAGACACGGGTCCACCGGGGAGCTGTTTTTT
TRBD1	NA	TRBV7-6	TRBJ1-4	15	CASSLGDRGHEKLFF	TGTGCCAGCAGCTTAGGGGACAGGGGGCATGAAAAACTGTTTTTT
TRBD1	NA	TRBV9	TRBJ2-1	15	CASSGHRGPRGEQFF	TGTGCCAGCAGCGGACACAGGGGGCCGAGGGGTGAGCAGTTCTTC
NA	NA	TRBV12-3/TRBV12-4	TRBJ2-2	14	CASSPWRHTGELFF	TGTGCCAGCAGTCCTTGGAGACACACCGGGGAGCTGTTTTTT
NA	NA	TRBV10-3	TRBJ1-1	16	CAISESRGSLNTEAFF	TGTGCCATCAGTGAGTCTCGGGGCAGTTTGAACACTGAAGCTTTCTTT
NA	few	TRBV6-1	TRBJ2-6	18	CASSEAGRRFSGANVLTF	TGTGCCAGCAGTGAGGCAGGCCGCCGGTTTTCTGGGGCCAACGTCCTGACTTTC
NA	few	TRBV14	TRBJ1-2	15	CASSRGGPSNYGYTF	TGTGCCAGCAGCAGGGGAGGCCCTTCTAACTATGGCTACACCTTC
NA	NA	TRBV9	TRBJ2-3	16	CASSVGRGGSTDTQYF	TGTGCCAGCAGCGTAGGCAGGGGAGGAAGCACAGATACGCAGTATTTT
NA	few	TRBV4-2	TRBJ1-4	14	CASSPRTLNEKLFF	TGTGCCAGCAGCCCCCGGACTCTTAATGAAAAACTGTTTTTT
NA	few	TRBV5-1	TRBJ2-3	14	CASSDESGGRTQYF	TGCGCCAGCAGCGACGAATCGGGGGGCCGTACGCAGTATTTT
NA	NA	TRBV6-5	TRBJ1-1	12	CASSHGGFEAFF	TGTGCCAGCAGTCACGGGGGCTTTGAAGCTTTCTTT
NA	NA	TRBV7-2	TRBJ1-1	15	CASSSVRRENTEAFF	TGTGCCAGCAGCTCAGTCCGCCGGGAAAACACTGAAGCTTTCTTT
NA	NA	TRBV5-1	TRBJ2-3	15	CASSLPDGRTDTQYF	TGCGCCAGCAGCCTCCCCGACGGGCGCACAGATACGCAGTATTTT
NA	many	TRBV6-1	TRBJ1-5	11	CASSEDQPQHF	TGTGCCAGCAGTGAAGATCAGCCCCAGCATTTT
TRBD2	few	TRBV20-1	TRBJ2-3	15	CSAAGLAGSRNTQYF	TGCAGTGCAGCGGGACTAGCGGGGTCCAGGAATACGCAGTATTTT
NA	few	TRBV4-3	TRBJ1-2	18	CASSQDLPAGDAYYGYTF	TGCGCCAGCAGCCAAGATTTACCCGCAGGGGACGCCTACTATGGCTACACCTTC
NA	once	TRBV7-2	TRBJ1-1	15	CASSLFGGVNTEAFF	TGTGCCAGCAGCTTATTCGGGGGCGTGAACACTGAAGCTTTCTTT
NA	few	TRBV20-1	TRBJ2-5	14	CSATRGHILETQYF	TGCAGTGCTACAAGGGGCCATATCCTGGAGACCCAGTACTTC
TRBD2	few	TRBV11-3	TRBJ2-5	16	CASSKHGTSGQETQYF	TGTGCCAGCAGCAAACACGGGACTAGCGGACAAGAGACCCAGTACTTC
NA	few	TRBV7-2	TRBJ1-1	17	CASSLVRRWDGDTEAFF	TGTGCCAGCAGCTTAGTTAGGAGGTGGGATGGGGACACTGAAGCTTTCTTT
TRBD1	NA	TRBV5-6	TRBJ1-2	15	CASSRPPGQQTGYTF	TGTGCCAGCAGTCGGCCACCGGGACAGCAAACTGGCTACACCTTC
TRBD2	many	TRBV4-3	TRBJ2-7	16	CASSQEVSGGTYEQYF	TGCGCCAGCAGCCAAGAAGTCAGCGGGGGAACCTACGAGCAGTACTTC
NA	many	TRBV12-3/TRBV12-4	TRBJ1-5	13	CASRLTGRQPQHF	TGTGCCAGCAGGCTGACAGGACGTCAGCCCCAGCATTTT
NA	few	TRBV24-1	TRBJ2-3	14	CATSEAGRTDTQYF	TGTGCCACCAGTGAGGCAGGGAGGACAGATACGCAGTATTTT
NA	NA	TRBV20-1	TRBJ1-5	13	CSAREYSNQPQHF	TGCAGTGCTCGGGAGTATAGCAATCAGCCCCAGCATTTT
NA	NA	TRBV5-1	TRBJ2-5	13	CASSSQGPETQYF	TGCGCCAGCAGTTCCCAGGGGCCAGAGACCCAGTACTTC
NA	NA	TRBV6-5	TRBJ1-1	18	CASSYSPRMGSGNTEAFF	TGTGCCAGCAGTTACTCGCCCAGGATGGGATCCGGAAACACTGAAGCTTTCTTT
NA	NA	TRBV5-1	TRBJ1-2	14	CASSLVGRPPGYTF	TGCGCCAGCAGCTTGGTCGGACGGCCACCAGGCTACACCTTC
NA	NA	TRBV9	TRBJ2-7	13	CASSADQGREQYF	TGTGCCAGCAGCGCCGACCAGGGTAGAGAGCAGTACTTC
TRBD1	few	TRBV4-1	TRBJ2-5	18	CASSQYSAGIGGSETQYF	TGCGCCAGCAGCCAATACTCCGCGGGCATAGGGGGCAGTGAGACCCAGTACTTC
NA	few	TRBV11-2	TRBJ1-2	14	CASSPPASTGRYTF	TGTGCCAGCAGCCCCCCCGCGAGCACAGGGCGCTACACCTTC
NA	few	TRBV4-1	TRBJ2-7	17	CASSLTSGPPGSYEQYF	TGCGCCAGCAGCCTAACGTCCGGGCCCCCGGGCTCCTACGAGCAGTACTTC
NA	NA	TRBV11-2	TRBJ2-1	13	CASSFGASNEQFF	TGTGCCAGCAGCTTCGGGGCCTCCAATGAGCAGTTCTTC
TRBD1	few	TRBV6-5	TRBJ1-2	16	CASSYGPQGADYGYTF	TGTGCCAGCAGTTACGGGCCACAGGGGGCCGACTATGGCTACACCTTC
TRBD1	NA	TRBV5-1	TRBJ2-2	16	CASSTSGTGRTGELFF	TGCGCCAGCAGCACCTCCGGGACAGGGCGCACCGGGGAGCTGTTTTTT
NA	few	TRBV4-1	TRBJ1-1	16	CASSQVGRKVNTEAFF	TGCGCCAGCAGCCAAGTGGGAAGGAAAGTAAACACTGAAGCTTTCTTT
NA	many	TRBV5-4	TRBJ2-5	16	CASSPRGQQSKETQYF	TGTGCCAGCAGCCCGCGCGGACAGCAATCTAAAGAGACCCAGTACTTC
NA	NA	TRBV20-1	TRBJ2-5	13	CSALGPGQETQYF	TGCAGTGCTCTCGGACCCGGCCAAGAGACCCAGTACTTC
TRBD2	many	TRBV7-8	TRBJ2-1	18	CASSLEASGGDLYNEQFF	TGTGCCAGCAGCTTGGAGGCCAGCGGGGGGGATCTCTACAATGAGCAGTTCTTC